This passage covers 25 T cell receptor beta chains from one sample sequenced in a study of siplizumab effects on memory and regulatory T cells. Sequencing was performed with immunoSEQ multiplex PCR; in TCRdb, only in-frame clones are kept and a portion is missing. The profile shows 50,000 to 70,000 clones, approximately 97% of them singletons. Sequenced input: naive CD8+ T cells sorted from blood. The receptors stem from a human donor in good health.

This chain's CDR3 is CASSVGPPTGETQYF. For the CDR3, the DNA is TGTGCCAGCAGCGTAGGCCCCCCAACTGGGGAGACCCAGTACTTC. This rearrangement joins TRBV9 to TRBJ2-5; D gene uncertain. Trimming took off 0 bases at V and 5 bases at J, with 14 bases between the two ends. Looked up from germline, CDR1 is SGDLS and CDR2 is YYNGEE. The CDR3 runs to 15 residues.

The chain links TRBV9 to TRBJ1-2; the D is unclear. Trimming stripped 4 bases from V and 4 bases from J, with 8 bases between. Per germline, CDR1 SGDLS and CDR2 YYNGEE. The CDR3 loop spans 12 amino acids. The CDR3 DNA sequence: TGTGCCAGCAGCCCGGAGTCCTATGGCTACACCTTC. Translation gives CASSPESYGYTF.

The CDR3 sequence is CASSSGQGSYGYTF. The CDR3 nucleotides are TGTGCCAGCAGCTCGGGACAGGGATCCTATGGCTACACCTTC. V and J are TRBV7-8 and TRBJ1-2; 9 bases are a match to TRBD1. The CDR3 is 14 amino acids. Germline CDR1 reads SGHVS; CDR2 reads FQNEAQ. V lost 4 bases to trimming and J lost 4 bases; unmatched junction nucleotides: 4. Based on the CDR3 plus reference TRBV7-8 and TRBJ1-2, the full variable domain is GAGVSQSPRYKVAKRGQDVALRCDPISGHVSLFWYQQALGQGPEFLTYFQNEAQLDKSGLPSDRFFAERPEGSVSTLKIQRTQQEDSAVYLCASSSGQGSYGYTFGSGTRLTVV.

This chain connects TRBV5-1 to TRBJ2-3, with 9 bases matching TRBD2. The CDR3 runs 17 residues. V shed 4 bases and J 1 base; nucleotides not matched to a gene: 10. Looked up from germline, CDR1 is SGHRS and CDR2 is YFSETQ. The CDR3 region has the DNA TGCGCCAGCAGCCCTTATAACGTAGCGGGGGGCACAGATACGCAGTATTTT. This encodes CASSPYNVAGGTDTQYF.

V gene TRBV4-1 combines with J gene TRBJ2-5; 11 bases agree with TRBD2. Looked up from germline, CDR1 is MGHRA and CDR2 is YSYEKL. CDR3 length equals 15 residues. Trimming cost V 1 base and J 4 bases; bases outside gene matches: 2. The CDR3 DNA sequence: TGCGCCAGCAGCCAAGTGCTAGCGGGGGGAGAGACCCAGTACTTC. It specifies CASSQVLAGGETQYF.

CDR3 amino acids: CASSPLTGQTEAFF. The CDR3, as DNA: TGTGCCAGCAGCCCCCTGACAGGTCAAACTGAAGCTTTCTTT. J is TRBJ1-1 and V is TRBV9; possible D gene TRBD1, 6 bases. With 4 bases removed from V and 5 bases from J, the gap between germline ends came to 15 bases. This CDR3 region has 14 residues. The germline V gene encodes CDR1 SGDLS and CDR2 YYNGEE.

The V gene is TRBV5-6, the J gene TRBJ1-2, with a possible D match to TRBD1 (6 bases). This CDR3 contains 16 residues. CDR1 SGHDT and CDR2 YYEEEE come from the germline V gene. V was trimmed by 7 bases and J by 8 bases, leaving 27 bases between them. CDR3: CASYEITGHQVGGYTF. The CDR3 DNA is TGTGCCAGCTATGAAATCACGGGACACCAGGTGGGAGGCTACACCTTC.

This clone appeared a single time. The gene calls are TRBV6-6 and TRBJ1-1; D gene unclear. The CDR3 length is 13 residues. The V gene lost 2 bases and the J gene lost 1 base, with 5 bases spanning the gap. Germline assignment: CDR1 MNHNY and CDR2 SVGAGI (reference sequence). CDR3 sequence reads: CASSYNPNTEAFF. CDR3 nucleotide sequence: TGTGCCAGCAGTTACAATCCGAACACTGAAGCTTTCTTT.

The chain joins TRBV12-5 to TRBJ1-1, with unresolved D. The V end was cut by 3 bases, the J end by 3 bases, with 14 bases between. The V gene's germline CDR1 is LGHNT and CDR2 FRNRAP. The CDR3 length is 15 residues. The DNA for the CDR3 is TGTGCTAGTGGTTTTTCGGGGATGGCGGACACTGAAGCTTTCTTT. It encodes CASGFSGMADTEAFF.

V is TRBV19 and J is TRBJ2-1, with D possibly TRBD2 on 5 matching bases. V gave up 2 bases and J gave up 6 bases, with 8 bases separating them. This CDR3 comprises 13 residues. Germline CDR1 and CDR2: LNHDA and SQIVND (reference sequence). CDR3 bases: TGTGCCAGTAGTATATATACTAGCAATGAGCAGTTCTTC. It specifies CASSIYTSNEQFF.

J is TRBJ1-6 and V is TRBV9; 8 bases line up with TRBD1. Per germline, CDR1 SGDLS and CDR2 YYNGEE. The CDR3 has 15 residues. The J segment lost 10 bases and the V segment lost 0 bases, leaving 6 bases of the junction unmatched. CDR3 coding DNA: TGTGCCAGCAGCGTAGGAGGGACAGGAGGGTCACCCCTCCACTTT. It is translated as CASSVGGTGGSPLHF.

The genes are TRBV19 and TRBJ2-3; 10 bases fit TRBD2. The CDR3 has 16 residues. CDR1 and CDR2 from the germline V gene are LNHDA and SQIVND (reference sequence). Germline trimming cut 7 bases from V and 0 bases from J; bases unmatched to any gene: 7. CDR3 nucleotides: TGTGCCAGTACTGTAGCGGGGGGAGCTAGCACAGATACGCAGTATTTT. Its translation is CASTVAGGASTDTQYF.

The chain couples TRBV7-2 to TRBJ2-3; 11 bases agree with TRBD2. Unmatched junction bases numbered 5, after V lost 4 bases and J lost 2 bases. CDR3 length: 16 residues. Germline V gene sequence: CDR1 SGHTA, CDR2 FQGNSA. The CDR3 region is CASSYLAGGFTDTQYF. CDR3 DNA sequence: TGTGCCAGCAGCTACCTAGCGGGGGGATTCACAGATACGCAGTATTTT.

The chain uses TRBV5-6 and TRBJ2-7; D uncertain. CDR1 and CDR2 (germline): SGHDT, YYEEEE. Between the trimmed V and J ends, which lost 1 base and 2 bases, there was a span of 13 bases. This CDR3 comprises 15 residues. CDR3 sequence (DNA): TGTGCCAGCAGCTTGAGAGACATCTATACCTACGAGCAGTACTTC. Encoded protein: CASSLRDIYTYEQYF.

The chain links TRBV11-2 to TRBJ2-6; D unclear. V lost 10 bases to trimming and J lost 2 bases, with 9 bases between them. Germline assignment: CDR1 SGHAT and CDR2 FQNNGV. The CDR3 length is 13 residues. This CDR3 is CANSITGANVLTF. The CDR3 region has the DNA TGTGCCAATAGTATCACTGGGGCCAACGTCCTGACTTTC.

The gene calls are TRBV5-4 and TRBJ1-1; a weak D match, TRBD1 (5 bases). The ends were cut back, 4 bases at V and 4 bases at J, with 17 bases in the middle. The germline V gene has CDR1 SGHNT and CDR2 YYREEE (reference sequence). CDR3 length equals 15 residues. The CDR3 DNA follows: TGTGCCAGCAGCGAGGGGCCACAGAGTACCACTGAAGCTTTCTTT. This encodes CASSEGPQSTTEAFF.

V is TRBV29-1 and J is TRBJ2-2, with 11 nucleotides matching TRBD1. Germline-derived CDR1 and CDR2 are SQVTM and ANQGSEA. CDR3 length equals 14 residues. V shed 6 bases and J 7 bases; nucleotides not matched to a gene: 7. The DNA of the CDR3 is TGCAGCGTGGCCGGGACAGGGGGAAACGGGGAGCTGTTTTTT. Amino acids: CSVAGTGGNGELFF.

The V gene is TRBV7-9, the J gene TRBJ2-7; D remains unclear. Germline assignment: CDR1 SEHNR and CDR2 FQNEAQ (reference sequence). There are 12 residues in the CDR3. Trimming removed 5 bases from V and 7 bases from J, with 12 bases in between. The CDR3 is CASSPEAGEQYF. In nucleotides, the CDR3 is TGTGCCAGCAGCCCAGAGGCCGGAGAGCAGTACTTC.

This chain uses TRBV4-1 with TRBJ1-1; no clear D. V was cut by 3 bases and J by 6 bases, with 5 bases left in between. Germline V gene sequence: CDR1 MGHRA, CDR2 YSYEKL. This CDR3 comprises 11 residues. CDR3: CASSQASEAFF. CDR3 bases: TGCGCCAGCAGCCAGGCCTCTGAAGCTTTCTTT.

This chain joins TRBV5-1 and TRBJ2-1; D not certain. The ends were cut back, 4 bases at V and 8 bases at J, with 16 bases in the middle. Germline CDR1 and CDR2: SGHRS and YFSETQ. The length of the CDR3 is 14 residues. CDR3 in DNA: TGCGCCAGCAGCCTGGATATCGGTGGGTATGAGCAGTTCTTC. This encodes CASSLDIGGYEQFF.

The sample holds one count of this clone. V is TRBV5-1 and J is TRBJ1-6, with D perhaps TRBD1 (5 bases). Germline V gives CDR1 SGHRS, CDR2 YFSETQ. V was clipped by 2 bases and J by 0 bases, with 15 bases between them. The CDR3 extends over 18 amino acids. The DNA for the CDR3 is TGCGCCAGCAGCTTTACCCGACAGTCCAGCTCCTATAATTCACCCCTCCACTTT. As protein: CASSFTRQSSSYNSPLHF.

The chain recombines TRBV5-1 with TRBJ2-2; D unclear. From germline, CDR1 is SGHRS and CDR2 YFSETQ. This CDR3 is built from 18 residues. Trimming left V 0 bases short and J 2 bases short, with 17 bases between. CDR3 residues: CASSLEVRLMVNTGELFF. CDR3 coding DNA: TGCGCCAGCAGCTTGGAGGTCAGGCTTATGGTCAACACCGGGGAGCTGTTTTTT.

The CDR3 coding sequence is TGTGCCAGCAGCAAAAGGGGGACAGGGGAGGATATAGCAAATCAGCCCCAGCATTTT. Its translation is CASSKRGTGEDIANQPQHF. The V call is TRBV21-1, the J call TRBJ1-5; the listed D gene, TRBD1, was not tested against the DNA. TRBV21-1 is reported as a pseudogene. This CDR3 is 19 amino acids long.

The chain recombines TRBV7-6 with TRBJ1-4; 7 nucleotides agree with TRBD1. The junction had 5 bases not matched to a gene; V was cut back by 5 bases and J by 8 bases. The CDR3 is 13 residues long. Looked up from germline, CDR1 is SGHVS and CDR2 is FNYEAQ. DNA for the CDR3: TGTGCCAGCAGCCCAGGGACAGCCGAAAAACTGTTTTTT. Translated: CASSPGTAEKLFF.

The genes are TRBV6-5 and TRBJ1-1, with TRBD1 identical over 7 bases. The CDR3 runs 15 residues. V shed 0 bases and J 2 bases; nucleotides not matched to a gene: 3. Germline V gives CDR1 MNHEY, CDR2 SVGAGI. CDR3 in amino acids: CASSYSTGLNTEAFF. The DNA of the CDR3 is TGTGCCAGCAGTTACTCGACAGGGCTAAACACTGAAGCTTTCTTT.